This TCR beta chain was captured by sequencing in a study of lymphopenia after photon versus proton radiotherapy. Findings of the study overall: Relative stability marked proton patients; photon patients lost diversity and naive cells.

In regard to this clone: The antigen is not known.

Germline V gene data show CDR1 as KGHSH and CDR2 as LQKENI. V trimming: 8 bases; J trimming: 5 bases; junction bases outside the gene matches: 12. This CDR3 comprises 16 residues. Clones were sequenced by immunoSEQ multiplex PCR, and TCRdb holds only the in-frame ones, with some missing. Counted here are roughly 41,000 clones, approximately 81% occurring once; the ten biggest clones make up about 2.9%. The sequence came from a man aged 45-65 years with gastric cancer. The chain recombines TRBV18 with TRBJ2-1, with 10 bases matching TRBD2. The specimen comprised peripheral blood, sampled from a patient treated with photon-based radiotherapy. The CDR3 protein is CASPLPGLALNNEQFF. The CDR3 region has the DNA TGTGCCAGCCCCCTTCCGGGACTAGCGCTTAACAATGAGCAGTTCTTC.